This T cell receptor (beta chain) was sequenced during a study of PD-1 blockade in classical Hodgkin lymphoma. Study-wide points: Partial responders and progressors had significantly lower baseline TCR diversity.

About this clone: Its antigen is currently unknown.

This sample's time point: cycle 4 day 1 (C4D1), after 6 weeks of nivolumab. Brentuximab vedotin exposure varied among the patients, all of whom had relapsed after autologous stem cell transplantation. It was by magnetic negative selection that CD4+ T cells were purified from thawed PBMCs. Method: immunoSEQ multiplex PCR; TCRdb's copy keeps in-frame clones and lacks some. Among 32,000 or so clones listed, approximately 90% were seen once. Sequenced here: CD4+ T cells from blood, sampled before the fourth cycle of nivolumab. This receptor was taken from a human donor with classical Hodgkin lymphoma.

The CDR3 loop reads CASSWPSAETQYF. The CDR3 region has the DNA TGTGCCAGCAGTTGGCCTAGCGCGGAGACCCAGTACTTC. The J gene is TRBJ2-5, the V gene TRBV28; maybe TRBD2 (6 bases). The CDR3 runs to 13 residues. From germline, CDR1 is MDHEN and CDR2 SYDVKM. The germline V and J ends were trimmed by 4 bases and 5 bases, with 11 bases remaining between them.